This T cell receptor (beta chain) was recorded in a study of blood T cells in healthy people across ages. Concerning this clonotype: As yet, its antigen is unknown.

V gave up 1 base and J gave up 1 base, with 23 bases separating them. Germline lookup yields CDR1 ENHRY and CDR2 SYGVKD. The CDR3 contains 20 residues. Alongside a J-beta primer mix, a sample-barcoded 5' primer served in a second PCR lasting about 7 to 12 cycles. Samples each returned at least 3 million CDR3-containing paired-end reads. TCRdb itself ran the 5' RACE reads through MiXCR, one entry per CDR3 protein. This table has approximately 810,000 distinct CDR3 sequences, under 40% appearing once. Study results and caveats: Higher diversity and more naive CD4+ cells were features of long-lived donors, compared to aged donors. When one million T cells were used, diversity estimates were thought to be underestimates. The recorded TCR beta diversity per million T cells decreased in a roughly linear manner with age.

This sequence joins TRBV10-3 and TRBJ1-5; possibly TRBD1 for D (5 bases). The sequencing sample was made of blood. The TCR comes from a man aged 18 to 30 in good health. CDR3 nucleotide sequence: TGTGCCATCAGTGAGTATCGACCTGGCGGGGGAGGCGGGAGCAATCAGCCCCAGCATTTT. This gives the protein CAISEYRPGGGGGSNQPQHF.